The rows below give T cell receptor beta chains drawn from one sample of a study of blood T cell repertoires in COVID-19. Assay: immunoSEQ multiplex PCR; the TCRdb copy retains only in-frame clones and omits some. The sample consists of approximately 160,000 clones, around 84% of them appearing once. Sequencing used PBMCs or T cells enriched from blood (not recorded which). These receptors were collected from a man aged 50 to 59 who had recovered from COVID-19. Both conserved end residues are part of each CDR3.

length | V | CDR3
15 | TRBV27 | CASRTSGTGRLEQYF
12 | TRBV10-2 | CASSLRSAEQYF
13 | TRBV7-2 | CASSDGLAYEQYF
13 | TRBV20-1 | CSASPGRAYEQYF
14 | TRBV19 | CASSIGSTGTEAFF
17 | TRBV7-9 | CASSVDRNPGVYYGYTF
13 | TRBV30 | CAWGGQQSYEQYF
14 | TRBV5-1 | CATLPRGRNQPQHF
17 | TRBV12-5 | CASGLPTLEPAKNIQYF
15 | TRBV7-2 | CASSFSSGGIGEQYF
16 | TRBV9 | CASSVTVETGGSPLHF
14 | TRBV18 | CASSPSGGSEKLFF
15 | TRBV7-8 | CASSLVTGPNEKLFF
15 | TRBV7-9 | CASSLGSTGREKLFF
14 | TRBV4-3 | CASSQDWRTETQYF
14 | TRBV7-9 | CASSLSDRGDEQFF
13 | TRBV12-3/TRBV12-4 | CASRKGGNQPQHF
16 | TRBV4-3 | CASSQGVSGGAYEQYF
12 | TRBV2 | CASHRGAGELFF
13 | TRBV5-1 | CASSPGWNTEAFF
15 | TRBV21-1 | CASLKGRIIYNEQFF
15 | TRBV5-1 | CASSIGTPGDYGYTF
15 | TRBV7-2 | CASDYGGRWNSPLHF
15 | TRBV11-2 | CASSPQRGITDTQYF
18 | TRBV4-1 | CASSPLGLAGGQGETQYF
15 | TRBV18 | CASSPPGQPNYGYTF
15 | TRBV20-1 | CSASRSSGPTDTQYF
15 | TRBV6-5 | CASTPKGALGEKLFF